These T cell receptor beta chains were read from a single sample in a study of CD8 T cells in ankylosing spondylitis. MiXCR, applied by TCRdb to the 5' RACE reads, yields one record per CDR3 protein. The sample records 670,000 or so distinct CDR3 sequences, about 20% being singletons. The sample taken for sequencing was blood, either unsorted or a sorted T cell fraction (not recorded which). The receptors stem from a male donor with ankylosing spondylitis. CDR3s include the opening cysteine and the closing phenylalanine or tryptophan.

j_gene,v_gene,CDR3aa
TRBJ1-1,TRBV29-1,CSAPGQRNTEAFF
TRBJ2-7,TRBV7-8,CASSLVGLQGRNEQYF
TRBJ2-1,TRBV27,CASSPLAGVDNEQFF
TRBJ2-2,TRBV27,CASSFGTTTGELFF
TRBJ2-6,TRBV18,CAIPHKGATGIYSGANVLTF
TRBJ2-7,TRBV4-1,CASSQDARGRDSTYEQYF
TRBJ2-3,TRBV7-9,CASSSLLAGTDTQYF
TRBJ1-4,TRBV6-1,CASREGRANEKLFF
TRBJ1-5,TRBV6-2/TRBV6-3,CASSYLLRRESGNQPQHF
TRBJ2-7,TRBV12-3/TRBV12-4,CASSIHYEQYF
TRBJ2-1,TRBV12-3/TRBV12-4,CASGMGTSGRNEQFF
TRBJ2-1,TRBV11-3,CASTPSGLSYNEQFF
TRBJ1-1,TRBV10-3,CAISDSVNTEAFF
TRBJ1-5,TRBV12-3/TRBV12-4,CASSFAGNSNQPQHF
TRBJ2-3,TRBV9,CASSVEGRDTQYF
TRBJ1-1,TRBV10-3,CAISASPGGTEAFF
TRBJ2-7,TRBV4-2,CASRTRTSGVYEQYF
TRBJ1-2,TRBV30,CAGETGYGYTF
TRBJ1-2,TRBV9,CASSDPTGGYGYTF
TRBJ2-3,TRBV6-1,CASSVPDRLIPPDTQYF
TRBJ1-4,TRBV5-1,CASSPGTLEKLFF
TRBJ2-5,TRBV24-1,CATSDSGRGGGETQYF
TRBJ2-3,TRBV20-1,CSAPPRDGSSTDTQYF
TRBJ1-5,TRBV6-2/TRBV6-3,CASGEGNQPQHF
TRBJ2-7,TRBV29-1,CSVETSVGSYEQYF
TRBJ2-1,TRBV20-1,CSGKSRAGLPNEQFF
TRBJ2-7,TRBV10-2,CASSDGGIFYEQYF